Sequencing of this T cell receptor beta chain was carried out in a study of blood T cells in healthy people across ages (dated by TCRdb to about 2015). About the study as a whole: In model experiments, roughly one uniquely barcoded TCR beta cDNA molecule per two T cells was captured by template switching. Using deep sequencing normalized with unique cDNA molecular identifiers, the study measured how TCR beta repertoire diversity changes with age. The donors were divided into four age groups: young (average around 16 years), middle-aged (roughly 42), aged (around 59) and long-lived (82). Donors of different ages were randomly distributed across sequencing lanes to avoid experimental bias. The study analyzed two additional independent replicas of 1 million unique cDNA reads from the same blood draw for two donors, one aged 18 to 30 and one aged 80 or older. The paper's findings and limits, for the study overall: Estimates of total diversity from one million sequenced T cells were regarded as lower bounds and underestimates. There was a strong correlation between observed TCR beta diversity and the percentage of naive T cells measured by flow cytometry. Because the CMV infection status of the donors was unknown, age-related changes in expanded clonotypes may potentially have been confounded. As age increased, observed TCR beta diversity per million T cells dropped in a roughly linear way, and a significant reduction was already evident by age around 41. Because profiling used bulk unsorted PBMCs, naive and antigen-experienced compartments could not be compared conclusively. Compared with the aged group, more naive CD4+ T cells, fewer expanded clones and increased TCR diversity were shown by the long-lived group, suggesting age selection.

The protocol used for the library was 5' RACE. Data came from an Illumina HiSeq 2500. A second about 7 to 12 cycle PCR used a sample-barcoded 5' primer and a J-beta primer mix. A unique molecular identifier was introduced onto each TCR beta cDNA molecule by a template-switch 5' adaptor carrying 12 random nucleotides. Each sample yielded at least 2.5 million CDR3-containing paired-end reads. First-strand cDNA was synthesized from all RNA with the Mint cDNA synthesis kit, primed by a TRBC-specific oligonucleotide. After uracil-DNA glycosylase treatment, a first 18-cycle PCR used universal primers M1SS and BC2_uni_R on all cDNA. As for the authors' bioinformatics: Each sample was normalized by randomly selecting 1 million high-quality reads, each carrying a distinct molecular identifier. Instead of being binned into consensus sequences, reads that shared molecular identifiers were thrown out. MiTCR, set to a Q25 quality threshold and the strictest error-elimination algorithm, was used for CDR3 identification, clonotype clustering and error correction. A nonparametric unseen species model with Euler transformation was used to estimate lower-bound total TCR beta diversity. TCRdb reprocessed the public reads (quality trimming at Q25 with fastp, clone calling with MiXCR) and kept in-frame beta chains. A single entry per CDR3 protein holds the most common genes and DNA from its merged rows. These V and J calls originate from TCRdb's pipeline instead of the authors' own analysis. The sample records roughly 2 million distinct CDR3 sequences, 49% of which are singletons. The ten biggest clones cover less than 2.5% of the sample.

The donors were roughly 38 Caucasian individuals from Russia, aged roughly 6 to 100 years, who were systemically healthy. Each donor gave approximately 9.3 milliliters of peripheral blood, collected into EDTA-treated Vacutainer tubes. PBMCs were isolated by Ficoll-Paque density-gradient centrifugation, with at least 6 million obtained per sample. Trizol reagent was used to extract total RNA from the PBMCs, yielding at least 5.5 micrograms per sample. For every donor, an aliquot of PBMCs went through flow cytometry to measure the percentages of naive CD45RAhigh/CD27high T cells. To note about this clonotype: Which antigen it targets is not known. Base quality data are lacking; no much larger clone is found one base away.

Inclusive of the bounding cysteine and phenylalanine, the CDR3 is 15 residues long. Just the 45-base CDR3 DNA is kept, in frame starting at base 1. V is shortened by 6 bases, J by 2 bases, and the region joining them spans 20 bases. CDR1 and CDR2 were assigned from the germline V gene as SQVTM and ANQGSEA. The chain is made from TRBV29-1 and TRBJ2-7; 5 matching bases give a weak D call of TRBD2. The source of this sequence is a woman aged 40 to 49 in good health. Sequencing was performed on blood. The encoded CDR3 is CSVERMLACPYEQYF. The DNA sequence is as follows: TGCAGCGTGGAAAGGATGTTAGCGTGCCCCTACGAGCAGTACTTC.